These 25 T cell receptor beta chains came from one sample sequenced in a study of control samples from healthy donors and cancer patients. Here immunoSEQ multiplex PCR was the method, and the copy in TCRdb shows in-frame clones only, minus some. The sample consists of 60,000 to 70,000 clones, about 80% of them appearing once. The sequencing sample was made of PBMCs. The receptors stem from a woman in her 50s with lung cancer.

The V and J genes are TRBV11-3 and TRBJ1-1; D remains unclear. CDR1 is SGHNT, CDR2 YENEEA, per germline. Trimming took 1 base from V and 8 from J, leaving 11 bases between them. The CDR3 totals 13 residues. The CDR3 is CASSLAEGTEAFF. CDR3 DNA sequence: TGTGCCAGCAGCTTAGCTGAGGGAACCGAAGCTTTCTTT.

The V gene is TRBV3-1 (or the pseudogene TRBV3-2), the J gene TRBJ2-2, with D unresolved. The CDR3 is 14 amino acids. V lost 0 bases and J lost 3, with 5 bases in between. Germline V CDR1 and CDR2: LGHDT, YNNKEL (reference sequence). The CDR3 nucleotides read TGTGCCAGCAGCCAAGACCTTTACACCGGGGAGCTGTTTTTT. It yields the protein CASSQDLYTGELFF.

The gene calls are TRBV30 and TRBJ1-5, with 8 nucleotides matching TRBD1. The CDR3 loop spans 14 amino acids. Germline loops: CDR1 GTSNPN, CDR2 SVGIG (reference sequence). Trimming took 1 base from V and 6 from J; bases not matched to a gene: 5. The CDR3 DNA sequence: TGTGCCTGGAGTGACAGGGGGGGAGCTCAGCCCCAGCATTTT. Its translation is CAWSDRGGAQPQHF.

The chain combines TRBV29-1 with TRBJ1-1; 9 bases agree with TRBD1. Germline values: CDR1 SQVTM, CDR2 ANQGSEA. The CDR3 has 14 residues. Germline trimming cut 2 bases from V and 4 bases from J; bases unmatched to any gene: 5. In DNA form, the CDR3 reads TGCAGCGTTGAAAAGGGGACAGGGAGCACTGAAGCTTTCTTT. It is translated as CSVEKGTGSTEAFF.

Written as DNA, the CDR3 is TGCGCCAGCAGCCAAGAGGGGGACAGCCCTTATGGCTACACCTTC. Protein product: CASSQEGDSPYGYTF. The chain links TRBV4-3 to TRBJ1-2; TRBD1 matches at 7 bases. Trimming cost V 0 bases and J 5 bases; bases outside gene matches: 6. The CDR3 consists of 15 residues. CDR1 is LGHNA and CDR2 is YSLEER in the germline V gene.

This clone appeared a single time. The chain couples TRBV11-3 to TRBJ1-1; TRBD1 matches 7 bases. After removal of 0 bases from V and 11 bases from J, the junction contained 0 bases not matched to a gene. CDR1 and CDR2 from the germline V gene are SGHNT and YENEEA. The CDR3 consists of 11 residues. CDR3 protein: CASSLEDRAFF. The CDR3 DNA reads TGTGCCAGCAGCTTAGAGGACAGGGCTTTCTTT.

The chain recombines TRBV7-8 with TRBJ1-1; 9 nucleotides agree with TRBD1. Germline V lookup: CDR1 SGHVS, CDR2 FQNEAQ. This CDR3 has 15 amino acids. Trimming took 1 base from V and 1 from J; bases not matched to a gene: 1. CDR3 DNA: TGTGCCAGCAGCTTAGTGGGACAGGGGAACACTGAAGCTTTCTTT. This sequence encodes CASSLVGQGNTEAFF.

This clone was detected once. J is TRBJ2-2 and V is TRBV27, with TRBD2 as a possible D gene (5 bases). Looked up from germline, CDR1 is MNHEY and CDR2 is SMNVEV (reference sequence). V gave up 3 bases and J gave up 9 bases, with 17 bases separating them. The CDR3 totals 15 residues. CDR3 coding DNA: TGTGCCAGCAGTTTGAGAGCTGGAGGTGGGCGGGAGCTGTTTTTT. Translating it yields CASSLRAGGGRELFF.

This clone was observed a few times. The chain links TRBV27 to TRBJ1-4; perhaps TRBD1 as D (5 bases). The CDR3 is made up of 15 amino acids. V dropped 0 bases and J dropped 10 bases, with 15 bases sitting between them. The germline CDR1 and CDR2 sequences are MNHEY and SMNVEV (reference sequence). The CDR3 sequence is CASSLSGQGLGKLFF. CDR3 bases: TGTGCCAGCAGTTTATCGGGGCAGGGACTTGGAAAACTGTTTTTT.

This clone occurred a few times. The CDR3 DNA follows: TGTGCCAGCAGCTTAACGAGCGGACAGGGGGGACGGAACACTGAAGCTTTCTTT. Protein product: CASSLTSGQGGRNTEAFF. The rearrangement uses TRBV7-3 and TRBJ1-1, with 10 nucleotides matching TRBD1. This CDR3 is built from 18 residues. The V gene end was trimmed by 0 bases and the J gene end by 1 base; junction bases not matched to a gene: 8. Looked up from germline, CDR1 is SGHTA and CDR2 is FQGTGA.

The chain employs TRBV11-2 and TRBJ2-7; D ambiguous. The V end lost 0 bases, the J end lost 3 bases, and 6 bases lay between the germline ends. Germline V gene lookup returns CDR1 SGHAT and CDR2 FQNNGV. The CDR3 extends over 13 amino acids. The CDR3 DNA follows: TGTGCCAGCAGCTTAGATCCAGTCTACGAGCAGTACTTC. This codes for CASSLDPVYEQYF.

This clone has just one count. CDR3 loop: CATEQEEETQYF. The CDR3 region has the DNA TGTGCCACCGAACAGGAGGAAGAGACCCAGTACTTC. The chain joins TRBV6-6 to TRBJ2-5; possibly TRBD1 or TRBD2 for D (5 bases each). The length of the CDR3 is 12 residues. The V gene's germline CDR1 is MNHNY and CDR2 SVGAGI (reference sequence). V dropped 10 bases and J dropped 3 bases, with 12 bases sitting between them.

This rearrangement joins TRBV19 to TRBJ2-5; possible D gene TRBD1, 5 bases. Looked up from germline, CDR1 is LNHDA and CDR2 is SQIVND (reference sequence). V lost 5 bases to trimming and J lost 5 bases, with 18 bases between them. The CDR3 length is 15 residues. The CDR3 reads CASSPRQTFGETQYF. CDR3 bases: TGTGCCAGTAGTCCCCGACAGACTTTCGGGGAGACCCAGTACTTC.

The chain carries TRBV18 and TRBJ2-3; D remains ambiguous. Germline lookup yields CDR1 KGHSH and CDR2 LQKENI. The V end lost 0 bases, the J end lost 0 bases, and 10 bases lay between the germline ends. The CDR3 runs 16 residues. The CDR3 reads CASSPPSASSTDTQYF. CDR3 DNA: TGTGCCAGCTCACCACCGAGCGCCTCCAGCACAGATACGCAGTATTTT.

V and J are TRBV7-9 and TRBJ2-2, with unresolved D. The CDR3 contains 14 residues. The V gene's germline CDR1 is SEHNR and CDR2 FQNEAQ (reference sequence). With 2 bases removed from V and 4 bases from J, the gap between germline ends came to 8 bases. The CDR3 bases are TGTGCCAGCAGCTTAACAGATGCCACCGGGGAGCTGTTTTTT. Translated: CASSLTDATGELFF.

The gene calls are TRBV19 and TRBJ2-1; D not certain. Trimming took 3 bases from V and 4 from J, leaving 7 bases between them. Germline CDR1 is LNHDA and CDR2 is SQIVND (reference sequence). CDR3 length: 13 residues. The CDR3 here is CASSINLYNEQFF. Here the CDR3 DNA reads TGTGCCAGTAGTATTAACCTGTACAATGAGCAGTTCTTC.

The CDR3 sequence is CASSSQGNTEAFF. DNA of the CDR3: TGTGCCAGCTCATCTCAGGGGAACACTGAAGCTTTCTTT. V is TRBV18 and J is TRBJ1-1; a possible D gene is TRBD1 (5 bases). V lost 5 bases to trimming and J lost 1 base, with 8 bases between them. The CDR3 has 13 amino acids. Germline CDR1 KGHSH, CDR2 LQKENI.

The gene calls are TRBV28 and TRBJ1-3; TRBD1 is a possible D gene (5 bases). The CDR3 covers 14 residues. Between the trimmed V and J ends, which lost 3 bases and 4 bases, there was a span of 10 bases. Germline assignment: CDR1 MDHEN and CDR2 SYDVKM. The CDR3: CASSFSGDGNTIYF. As DNA, the CDR3 is TGTGCCAGCAGTTTCAGCGGGGACGGAAACACCATATATTTT. Full variable domain (outside the CDR3, taken from reference TRBV28 and TRBJ1-3): DVKVTQSSRYLVKRTGEKVFLECVQDMDHENMFWYRQDPGLGLRLIYFSYDVKMKEKGDIPEGYSVSREKKERFSLILESASTNQTSMYLCASSFSGDGNTIYFGEGSWLTVV.

This clone was seen once. V is TRBV7-6 and J is TRBJ1-1; TRBD1 might be the D (5 bases). CDR1 and CDR2 from the germline V gene are SGHVS and FNYEAQ. Deletions cut 2 bases from V and 3 bases from J, with 7 bases between. This CDR3 contains 13 residues. CDR3 coding DNA: TGTGCCAGCAGCTTATTGGGGGACACTGAAGCTTTCTTT. Translating gives CASSLLGDTEAFF.

This clone was counted a single time. The chain is built from TRBV5-1 and TRBJ2-5; D possibly corresponds to TRBD2 (5 bases). The CDR3 covers 14 residues. The ends were cut back, 2 bases at V and 2 bases at J, with 10 bases in the middle. CDR1 and CDR2 from the germline V gene are SGHRS and YFSETQ. CDR3 bases: TGCGCCAGCAGCTTCATCGGACTTCAAGAGACCCAGTACTTC. It specifies CASSFIGLQETQYF.

J is TRBJ1-5 and V is TRBV25-1; D is uncertain. With 8 bases removed from V and 4 bases from J, the gap between germline ends came to 12 bases. The CDR3 has 13 amino acids. Germline CDR1 reads MGHDK; CDR2 reads SYGVNS. CDR3 sequence: CASSHLGNQPQHF. The DNA of the CDR3 is TGTGCCAGCTCTCACCTTGGGAATCAGCCCCAGCATTTT.

The rearrangement links TRBV10-3 to TRBJ1-3, with D maybe TRBD1 (5 bases). V was shortened by 8 bases and J by 8 bases, with 16 bases between the two germline ends. Germline lookup yields CDR1 ENHRY and CDR2 SYGVKD. CDR3 length: 13 residues. This chain's CDR3 is CAIGAPPSDTIYF. The CDR3 nucleotides are TGTGCCATCGGGGCACCTCCTAGTGACACCATATATTTT.

The genes are TRBV28 and TRBJ1-4; D is uncertain. The CDR3 runs to 14 residues. Germline values: CDR1 MDHEN, CDR2 SYDVKM. Deletions cut 2 bases from V and 4 bases from J, with 8 bases between. The CDR3 DNA is TGTGCCAGCAGTTTACCTGAGAATAATGAAAAACTGTTTTTT. The encoded protein is CASSLPENNEKLFF.

The chain uses TRBV21-1 and TRBJ1-2; the D segment call TRBD1 is taken from the table without a DNA check. TRBV21-1 is tagged as a pseudogene. The CDR3 consists of 17 residues. CDR3 DNA sequence: TGTGCCAGCAGCAAAAAAAAGGGGACAGAGATTGCTTTTGGCTACACCTTC. Translating gives CASSKKKGTEIAFGYTF.

The chain employs TRBV7-2 and TRBJ1-1; no firm D call. Germline V gene data show CDR1 as SGHTA and CDR2 as FQGNSA. Trimming shortened V by 6 bases and J by 7 bases, and 9 bases separated the two germline ends. This CDR3 has 11 amino acids. The CDR3 DNA is TGTGCCAGCAGTATCGGGGTTGAAGCTTTCTTT. It yields the protein CASSIGVEAFF.